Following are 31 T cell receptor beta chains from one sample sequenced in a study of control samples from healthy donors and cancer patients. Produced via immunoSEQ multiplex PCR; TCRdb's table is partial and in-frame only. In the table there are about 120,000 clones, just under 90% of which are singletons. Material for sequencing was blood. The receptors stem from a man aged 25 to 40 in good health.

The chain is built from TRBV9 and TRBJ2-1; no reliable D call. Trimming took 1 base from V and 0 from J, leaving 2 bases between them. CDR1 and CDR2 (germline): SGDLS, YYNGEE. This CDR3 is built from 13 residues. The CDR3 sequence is CASSVNSYNEQFF. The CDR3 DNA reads TGTGCCAGCAGCGTAAACTCCTACAATGAGCAGTTCTTC.

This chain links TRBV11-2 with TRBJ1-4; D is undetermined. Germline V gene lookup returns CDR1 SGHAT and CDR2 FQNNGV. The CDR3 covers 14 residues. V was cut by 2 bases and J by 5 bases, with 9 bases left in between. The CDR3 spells CASSLRTDNEKLFF. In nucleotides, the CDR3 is TGTGCCAGCAGCTTAAGGACGGACAATGAAAAACTGTTTTTT. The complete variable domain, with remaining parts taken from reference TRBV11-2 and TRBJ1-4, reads EAGVAQSPRYKIIEKRQSVAFWCNPISGHATLYWYQQILGQGPKLLIQFQNNGVVDDSQLPKDRFSAERLKGVDSTLKIQPAKLEDSAVYLCASSLRTDNEKLFFGSGTQLSVL.

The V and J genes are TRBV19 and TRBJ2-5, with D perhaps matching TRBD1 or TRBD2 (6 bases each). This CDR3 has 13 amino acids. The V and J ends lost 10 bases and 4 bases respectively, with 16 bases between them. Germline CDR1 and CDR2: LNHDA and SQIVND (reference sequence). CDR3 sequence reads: CATRRGRRETQYF. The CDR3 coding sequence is TGTGCCACCCGGAGGGGGAGGCGAGAGACCCAGTACTTC.

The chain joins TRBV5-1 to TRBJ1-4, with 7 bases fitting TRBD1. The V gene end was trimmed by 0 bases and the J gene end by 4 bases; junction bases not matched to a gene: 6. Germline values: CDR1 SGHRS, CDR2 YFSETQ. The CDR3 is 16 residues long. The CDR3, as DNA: TGCGCCAGCAGCTTGGCATCGGGACAGTTTAATGAAAAACTGTTTTTT. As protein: CASSLASGQFNEKLFF.

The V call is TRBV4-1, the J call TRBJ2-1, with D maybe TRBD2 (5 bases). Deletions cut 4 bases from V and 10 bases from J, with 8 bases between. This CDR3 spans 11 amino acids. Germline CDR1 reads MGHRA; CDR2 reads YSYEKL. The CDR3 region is CASSPGGEQFF. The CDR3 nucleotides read TGCGCCAGCAGCCCGGGCGGGGAGCAGTTCTTC.

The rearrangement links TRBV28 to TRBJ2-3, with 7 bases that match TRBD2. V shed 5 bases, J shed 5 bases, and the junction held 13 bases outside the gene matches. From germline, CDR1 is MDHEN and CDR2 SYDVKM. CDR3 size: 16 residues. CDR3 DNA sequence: TGTGCCAGCAGTCCCTCGGGGGAGGGGCCTAGAGATACGCAGTATTTT. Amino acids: CASSPSGEGPRDTQYF. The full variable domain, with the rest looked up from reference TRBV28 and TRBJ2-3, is DVKVTQSSRYLVKRTGEKVFLECVQDMDHENMFWYRQDPGLGLRLIYFSYDVKMKEKGDIPEGYSVSREKKERFSLILESASTNQTSMYLCASSPSGEGPRDTQYFGPGTRLTVL.

The CDR3 DNA reads as TGTGCCAGCAGCCAAGTCTTTCTCGACGGACTCTATGGCTACACCTTC. It encodes CASSQVFLDGLYGYTF. V and J are TRBV14 and TRBJ1-2; D uncertain. Germline assignment: CDR1 SGHDN and CDR2 FVKESK. V lost 1 base, J lost 4 bases, and 16 bases lay in between. The CDR3 totals 16 residues.

The CDR3 sequence is CASRPQENTEAFF. The CDR3 coding sequence is TGTGCCAGCAGGCCCCAGGAGAACACTGAAGCTTTCTTT. The genes are TRBV6-5 and TRBJ1-1; the D is unclear. Germline CDR1 is MNHEY and CDR2 is SVGAGI. This CDR3 contains 13 residues. V gave up 6 bases and J gave up 1 base, with 9 bases separating them.

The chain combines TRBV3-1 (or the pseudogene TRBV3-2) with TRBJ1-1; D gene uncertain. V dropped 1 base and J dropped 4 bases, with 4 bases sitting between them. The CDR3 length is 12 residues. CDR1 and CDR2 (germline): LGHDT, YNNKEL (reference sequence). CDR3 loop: CASSQGSTEAFF. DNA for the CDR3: TGTGCCAGCAGCCAAGGATCCACTGAAGCTTTCTTT.

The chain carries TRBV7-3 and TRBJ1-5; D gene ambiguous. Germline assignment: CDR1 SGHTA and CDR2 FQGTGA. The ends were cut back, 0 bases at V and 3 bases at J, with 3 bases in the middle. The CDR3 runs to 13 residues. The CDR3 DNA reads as TGTGCCAGCAGCTTAACAGCCAATCAGCCCCAGCATTTT. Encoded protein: CASSLTANQPQHF.

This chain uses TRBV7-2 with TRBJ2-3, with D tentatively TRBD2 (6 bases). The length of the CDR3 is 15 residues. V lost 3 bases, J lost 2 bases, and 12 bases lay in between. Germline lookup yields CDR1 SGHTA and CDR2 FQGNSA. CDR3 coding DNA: TGTGCCAGCAGCTTCTCCGAGGACTACACAGATACGCAGTATTTT. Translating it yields CASSFSEDYTDTQYF.

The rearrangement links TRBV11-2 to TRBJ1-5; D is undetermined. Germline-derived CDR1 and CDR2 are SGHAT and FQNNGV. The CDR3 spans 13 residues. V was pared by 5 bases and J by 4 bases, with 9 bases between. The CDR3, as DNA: TGTGCCAGCAGCCAGGACCAGAATCAGCCCCAGCATTTT. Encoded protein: CASSQDQNQPQHF.

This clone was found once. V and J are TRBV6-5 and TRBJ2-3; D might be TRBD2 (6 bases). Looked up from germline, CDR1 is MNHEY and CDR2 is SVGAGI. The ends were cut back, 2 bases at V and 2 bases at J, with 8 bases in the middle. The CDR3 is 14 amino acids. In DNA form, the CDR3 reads TGTGCCAGCAGTTACGGGCGGGACACAGATACGCAGTATTTT. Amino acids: CASSYGRDTDTQYF.

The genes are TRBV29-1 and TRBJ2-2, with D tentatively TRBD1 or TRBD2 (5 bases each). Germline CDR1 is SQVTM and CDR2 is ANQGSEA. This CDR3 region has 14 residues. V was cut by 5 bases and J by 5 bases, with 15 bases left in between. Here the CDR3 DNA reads TGCAGCGTTTTTACCCTGGGACCAACCGGGGAGCTGTTTTTT. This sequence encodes CSVFTLGPTGELFF.

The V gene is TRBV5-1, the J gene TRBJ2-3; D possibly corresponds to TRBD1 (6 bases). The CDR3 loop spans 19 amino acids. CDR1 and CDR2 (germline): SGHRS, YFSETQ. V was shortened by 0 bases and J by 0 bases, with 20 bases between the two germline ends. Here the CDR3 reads CASSLGGLTRPFSTDTQYF. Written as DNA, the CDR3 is TGCGCCAGCAGCTTGGGGGGGCTAACTCGACCCTTTAGCACAGATACGCAGTATTTT.

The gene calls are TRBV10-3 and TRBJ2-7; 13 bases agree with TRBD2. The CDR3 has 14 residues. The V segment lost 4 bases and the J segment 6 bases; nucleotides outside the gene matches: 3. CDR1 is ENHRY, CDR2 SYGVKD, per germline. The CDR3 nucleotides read TGTGCCATCAGTGGGACTAGCGGGGGATCCGAGCAGTACTTC. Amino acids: CAISGTSGGSEQYF.

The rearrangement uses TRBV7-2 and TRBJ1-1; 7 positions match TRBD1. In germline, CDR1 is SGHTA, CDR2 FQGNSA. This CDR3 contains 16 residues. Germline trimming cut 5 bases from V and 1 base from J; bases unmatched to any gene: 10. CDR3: CASSPSGGLRNTEAFF. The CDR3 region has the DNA TGTGCCAGCAGCCCGTCAGGGGGTTTAAGGAACACTGAAGCTTTCTTT.

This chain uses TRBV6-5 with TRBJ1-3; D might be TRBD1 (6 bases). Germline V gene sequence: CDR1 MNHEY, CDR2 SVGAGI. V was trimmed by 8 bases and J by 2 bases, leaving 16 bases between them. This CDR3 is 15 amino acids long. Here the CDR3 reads CASPGTGGPGNTIYF. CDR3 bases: TGTGCCAGCCCAGGGACCGGGGGGCCTGGAAACACCATATATTTT.

The CDR3 loop reads CASSLQSNTGELFF. For the CDR3, the DNA is TGCGCCAGCAGCTTGCAGTCGAACACCGGGGAGCTGTTTTTT. J is TRBJ2-2 and V is TRBV5-1; D remains unclear. The CDR3 loop spans 14 amino acids. Trimming removed 1 base from V and 0 bases from J, with 4 bases in between. CDR1 and CDR2 from the germline V gene are SGHRS and YFSETQ.

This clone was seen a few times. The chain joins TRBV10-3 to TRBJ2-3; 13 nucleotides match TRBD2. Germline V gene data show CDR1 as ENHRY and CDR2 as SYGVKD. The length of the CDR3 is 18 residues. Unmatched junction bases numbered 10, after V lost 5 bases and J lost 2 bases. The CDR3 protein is CAISKGLLAGGLTDTQYF. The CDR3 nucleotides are TGTGCCATCAGTAAGGGCCTACTAGCGGGGGGGCTCACAGATACGCAGTATTTT.

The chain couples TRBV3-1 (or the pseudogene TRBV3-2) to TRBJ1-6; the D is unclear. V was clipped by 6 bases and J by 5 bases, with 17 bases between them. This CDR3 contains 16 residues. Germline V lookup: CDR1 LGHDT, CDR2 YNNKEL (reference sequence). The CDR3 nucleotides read TGTGCCAGCAGGAGCGGGATCAGGCTCCATAATTCACCCCTCCACTTT. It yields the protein CASRSGIRLHNSPLHF.

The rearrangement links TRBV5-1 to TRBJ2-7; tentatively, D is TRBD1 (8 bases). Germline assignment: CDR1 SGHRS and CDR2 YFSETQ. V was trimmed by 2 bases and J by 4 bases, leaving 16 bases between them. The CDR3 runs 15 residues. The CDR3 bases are TGCGCCAGCAGCTTTATGACAGGGGAGGGGTACGAGCAGTACTTC. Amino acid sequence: CASSFMTGEGYEQYF.

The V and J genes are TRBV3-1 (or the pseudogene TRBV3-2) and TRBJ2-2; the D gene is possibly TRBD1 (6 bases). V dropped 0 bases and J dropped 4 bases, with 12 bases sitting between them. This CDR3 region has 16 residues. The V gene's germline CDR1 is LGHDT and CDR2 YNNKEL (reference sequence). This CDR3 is CASSQDPSTGTGELFF. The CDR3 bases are TGTGCCAGCAGCCAAGACCCGTCGACAGGCACCGGGGAGCTGTTTTTT.

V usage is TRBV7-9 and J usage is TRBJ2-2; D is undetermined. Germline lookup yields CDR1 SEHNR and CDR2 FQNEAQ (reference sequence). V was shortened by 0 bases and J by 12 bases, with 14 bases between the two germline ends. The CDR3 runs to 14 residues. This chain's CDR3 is CASSLAAVPGKLFF. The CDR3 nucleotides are TGTGCCAGCAGCTTAGCCGCCGTACCCGGAAAGCTGTTTTTT.

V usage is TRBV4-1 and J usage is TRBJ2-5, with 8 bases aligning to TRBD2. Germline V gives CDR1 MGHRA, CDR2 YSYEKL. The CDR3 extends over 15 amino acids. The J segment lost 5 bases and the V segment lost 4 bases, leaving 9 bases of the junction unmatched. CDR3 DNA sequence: TGCGCCAGCAGCCCCAGGGATAGCGGGAAGGAGACCCAGTACTTC. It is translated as CASSPRDSGKETQYF.

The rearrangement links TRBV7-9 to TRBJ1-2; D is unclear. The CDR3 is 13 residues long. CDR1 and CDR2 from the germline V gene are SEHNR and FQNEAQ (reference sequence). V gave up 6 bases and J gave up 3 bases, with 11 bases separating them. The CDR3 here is CASRDPKDYGYTF. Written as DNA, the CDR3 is TGTGCCAGCAGGGATCCTAAGGACTATGGCTACACCTTC.

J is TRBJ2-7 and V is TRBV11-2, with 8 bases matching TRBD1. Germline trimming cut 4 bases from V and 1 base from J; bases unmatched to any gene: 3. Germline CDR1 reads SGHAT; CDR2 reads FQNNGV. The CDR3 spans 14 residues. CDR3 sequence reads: CASSSRQGSYEQYF. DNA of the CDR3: TGTGCCAGCAGCTCCCGACAGGGGTCCTACGAGCAGTACTTC.

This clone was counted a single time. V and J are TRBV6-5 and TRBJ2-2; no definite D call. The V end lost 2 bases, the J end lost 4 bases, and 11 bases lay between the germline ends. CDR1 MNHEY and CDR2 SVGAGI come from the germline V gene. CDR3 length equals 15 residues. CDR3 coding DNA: TGTGCCAGCAGTTACATCTCAGTCGTCACCGGGGAGCTGTTTTTT. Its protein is CASSYISVVTGELFF.

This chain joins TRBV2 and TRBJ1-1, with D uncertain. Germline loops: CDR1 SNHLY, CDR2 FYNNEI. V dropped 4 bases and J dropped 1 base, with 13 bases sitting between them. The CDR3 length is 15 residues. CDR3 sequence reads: CASSGGRRANTEAFF. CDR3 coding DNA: TGTGCCAGCAGTGGAGGGCGAAGGGCGAACACTGAAGCTTTCTTT. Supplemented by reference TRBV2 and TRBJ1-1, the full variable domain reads EPEVTQTPSHQVTQMGQEVILRCVPISNHLYFYWYRQILGQKVEFLVSFYNNEISEKSEIFDDQFSVERPDGSNFTLKIRSTKLEDSAMYFCASSGGRRANTEAFFGQGTRLTVV.

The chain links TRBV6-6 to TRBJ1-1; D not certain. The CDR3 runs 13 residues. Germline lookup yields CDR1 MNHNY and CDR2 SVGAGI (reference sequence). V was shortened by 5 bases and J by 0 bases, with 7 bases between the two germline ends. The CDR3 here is CASSVTVNTEAFF. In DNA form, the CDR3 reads TGTGCCAGCAGTGTGACGGTGAACACTGAAGCTTTCTTT.

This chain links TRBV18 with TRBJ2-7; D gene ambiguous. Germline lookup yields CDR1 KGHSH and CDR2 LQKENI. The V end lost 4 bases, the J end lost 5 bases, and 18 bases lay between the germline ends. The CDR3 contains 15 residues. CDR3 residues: CASSQGLGSKNEQYF. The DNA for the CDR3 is TGTGCCAGCTCACAGGGTCTAGGATCAAAGAACGAGCAGTACTTC.